This is a list of T cell receptor beta chains from one sample in a study of blood T cell repertoires in COVID-19. Clones were sequenced by immunoSEQ multiplex PCR, and TCRdb holds only the in-frame ones, with some missing. The sample shows 45,000 or so clones, approximately 87% of them seen only once. What was sequenced was peripheral blood. All receptors derive from a human donor in a cohort sampled during active COVID-19. CDR3s include the opening cysteine and the closing phenylalanine or tryptophan. A D gene is named only where the DNA matches it firmly. Expanded clones get a size class; other rows say once, few or many, or leave the size out.

CASSVGPPEEQYF TGTGCCAGCAGCGTAGGTCCGCCGGAGGAGCAGTACTTC TRBJ2-7 TRBV9 NA NA
CASSHWTGGETEAFF TGTGCCAGCAGCCACTGGACAGGGGGCGAGACTGAAGCTTTCTTT TRBJ1-1 TRBV7-9 NA TRBD1
CASRPGQYNEKLFF TGTGCCAGCAGACCGGGACAGTATAATGAAAAACTGTTTTTT TRBJ1-4 TRBV27 NA TRBD1
CASSLPVNTEAFF TGTGCCAGCAGTTTACCCGTGAACACTGAAGCTTTCTTT TRBJ1-1 TRBV28 NA NA
CASSPRTELYGYTF TGTGCCAGCTCACCACGGACAGAACTATATGGCTACACCTTC TRBJ1-2 TRBV18 NA NA
CASSFPVGGDGYTF TGTGCCAGCAGCTTCCCCGTAGGGGGCGATGGCTACACCTTC TRBJ1-2 TRBV7-9 NA TRBD1
CASSRAAVPRAEAFF TGCGCCAGCAGCCGCGCCGCGGTCCCCCGGGCTGAAGCTTTCTTT TRBJ1-1 TRBV4-1 NA NA
CASRQTGFSEAFF TGTGCCAGCAGACAGACAGGGTTCTCTGAAGCTTTCTTT TRBJ1-1 TRBV5-4 few TRBD1
CASSQPSGGRLDTQYF TGTGCCAGCAGCCAACCCTCGGGGGGGCGATTGGATACGCAGTATTTT TRBJ2-3 TRBV7-8 NA TRBD2
CASSPPTGRTNYGYTF TGTGCCAGCTCACCACCGACAGGGAGAACTAACTATGGCTACACCTTC TRBJ1-2 TRBV18 NA TRBD1
CASRIGRGTEAFF TGTGCCAGCCGAATTGGCCGGGGCACTGAAGCTTTCTTT TRBJ1-1 TRBV18 NA NA
CASSSQNNLSQYF TGCGCCAGCAGCTCCCAAAACAATCTGTCGCAGTACTTC TRBJ2-7 TRBV5-1 NA NA
CASSVDRGTEAFF TGCGCCAGCAGCGTGGACCGGGGTACTGAAGCTTTCTTT TRBJ1-1 TRBV10-1 NA NA
CSVGLGGTMAKNIQYF TGCAGCGTTGGTTTGGGGGGGACGATGGCCAAAAACATTCAGTACTTC TRBJ2-4 TRBV29-1 NA TRBD2